Following are 29 T cell receptor beta chains from one sample sequenced in a study of identical twins' blood T cells. TCRdb itself ran the 5' RACE reads through MiXCR, one entry per CDR3 protein. The sample shows a few hundred thousand distinct CDR3 sequences, over 25% of them seen only once. Sequenced material: PBMCs. Receptors originate from a woman aged 18-49 years in good health.

The chain couples TRBV27 to TRBJ1-1, with a tentative D call TRBD1 (5 bases). The CDR3 totals 13 residues. V dropped 1 base and J dropped 4 bases, with 7 bases sitting between them. Per germline, CDR1 MNHEY and CDR2 SMNVEV (reference sequence). The CDR3 bases are TGTGCCAGCAGTTTATTGAGGGGCACTGAAGCTTTCTTT. This sequence encodes CASSLLRGTEAFF.

About this clonotype itself: An end of the junction does not agree with germline; a read error may underlie this. The chain employs TRBV7-9 and TRBJ2-1; no firm D call. CDR1 and CDR2 (germline): SEHNR, FQNEAQ (reference sequence). This CDR3 has 18 residues. The CDR3 is CVSSLIGRDWSSYNEQFF. In DNA, the CDR3 is TGTGTCAGCAGCCTCATCGGCCGAGACTGGAGCTCCTACAATGAGCAGTTCTTC.

The CDR3 DNA reads as TGCAGTGCGGGAGACCGGCGGGCCTCCTACAATGAGCAGTTCTTC. Translating it yields CSAGDRRASYNEQFF. The genes are TRBV20-1 and TRBJ2-1; D is perhaps TRBD2 (5 bases). CDR1 and CDR2 from the germline V gene are DFQATT and SNEGSKA (reference sequence). Deletions cut 6 bases from V and 0 bases from J, with 15 bases between. This CDR3 contains 15 residues.

The rearrangement joins TRBV29-1 to TRBJ1-2; 10 bases fit TRBD1. Germline assignment: CDR1 SQVTM and CDR2 ANQGSEA. The CDR3 has 13 residues. The J segment lost 8 bases and the V segment lost 4 bases, leaving 7 bases of the junction unmatched. The DNA for the CDR3 is TGCAGCGTTGTTGGACAGGGGGTTAGGGGCTACACCTTC. Protein sequence: CSVVGQGVRGYTF. The complete variable domain, with remaining parts taken from reference TRBV29-1 and TRBJ1-2, reads SAVISQKPSRDICQRGTSLTIQCQVDSQVTMMFWYRQQPGQSLTLIATANQGSEATYESGFVIDKFPISRPNLTFSTLTVSNMSPEDSSIYLCSVVGQGVRGYTFGSGTRLTVV.

This clonotype was recorded many times. The chain is built from TRBV29-1 and TRBJ2-1, with D perhaps matching TRBD1 (5 bases). CDR3 length: 11 amino acids. Germline loops: CDR1 SQVTM, CDR2 ANQGSEA. Trimming took 5 bases from V and 6 from J, leaving 8 bases between them. The CDR3 coding sequence is TGCAGCGTTCAGGGCCGCAATGAGCAGTTCTTC. As protein: CSVQGRNEQFF.

For this clonotype: One junction end does not reproduce the germline sequence, and a read error may be involved. J is TRBJ1-3 and V is TRBV6-4, with D possibly TRBD1 on 5 matching bases. The CDR3 loop spans 14 amino acids. CDR1 and CDR2 from the germline V gene are MRHNA and SNTAGT. CDR3 region: CAARAQQDGNTIYF. In DNA form, the CDR3 reads TGCGCCGCAAGGGCCCAACAGGATGGAAACACCATATATTTT.

The chain employs TRBV20-1 and TRBJ1-5, with 7 bases that match TRBD1. CDR1 and CDR2 (germline): DFQATT, SNEGSKA (reference sequence). This CDR3 has 13 amino acids. V shed 6 bases, J shed 6 bases, and the junction held 8 bases outside the gene matches. CDR3 DNA: TGCAGTGCCCCCGGACAGGTTGGTCAGCCCCAGCATTTT. The encoded protein is CSAPGQVGQPQHF.

This clonotype has just one count. The chain combines TRBV11-2 with TRBJ2-5, with D possibly TRBD2 on 5 matching bases. Germline loops: CDR1 SGHAT, CDR2 FQNNGV. This CDR3 is 14 amino acids long. V lost 2 bases and J lost 5, with 12 bases in between. This CDR3 reads CASSLRLAAETQYF. The CDR3, as DNA: TGTGCCAGCAGCTTAAGGCTAGCTGCCGAGACCCAGTACTTC.

This chain links TRBV12-3 or TRBV12-4 with TRBJ2-1; D is ambiguous. Trimming shortened V by 7 bases and J by 15 bases, and 10 bases separated the two germline ends. There are 9 residues in the CDR3. Here the CDR3 DNA reads TGTGCCAGCAAGGATTTCGCGTTCTTC. This sequence encodes CASKDFAFF.

This clonotype was seen ten or more times. CDR3 sequence: CSASQGSTEAFF. CDR3 nucleotides: TGCAGCGCCTCACAGGGGTCCACTGAAGCTTTCTTT. J is TRBJ1-1 and V is TRBV29-1; 7 bases fit TRBD1. CDR1 is SQVTM, CDR2 ANQGSEA, per germline. This CDR3 comprises 12 residues. J was trimmed by 4 bases and V by 7 bases; bases with no gene match: 6.

This clonotype was counted only a few times. This rearrangement joins TRBV23-1 to TRBJ2-1; 7 nucleotides match TRBD2. TRBV23-1 is reported as an ORF; its role is uncertain. Trimming removed 4 bases from V and 6 bases from J; junction bases left unmatched: 15. This CDR3 spans 17 amino acids. The CDR3: CASSPAMWEGPRNEQFF. In nucleotides, the CDR3 is TGCGCCAGCAGTCCAGCAATGTGGGAGGGCCCTCGCAATGAGCAGTTCTTC.

The chain has TRBV20-1 and TRBJ1-1; TRBD1 matches 8 bases. Germline CDR1 DFQATT, CDR2 SNEGSKA (reference sequence). With V trimmed by 6 bases and J by 1 base, 10 bases remained unmatched. This CDR3 region has 15 residues. CDR3 nucleotides: TGCAGTGCCACCCGTCGGACAGGGCGGAACACTGAAGCTTTCTTT. As protein: CSATRRTGRNTEAFF.

On this clonotype itself: A much larger clone sits a single nucleotide away, making a read error possible. The CDR3 bases are TGCAGTGCTTCACGGGACATATCAGAGGAAGCTTTCTTT. Its translation: CSASRDISEEAFF. The chain employs TRBV20-1 and TRBJ1-1; D may be TRBD1 (6 bases). V lost 5 bases and J lost 8, with 18 bases in between. Per the germline V gene, CDR1 is DFQATT and CDR2 is SNEGSKA (reference sequence). The CDR3 runs to 13 residues.

V usage is TRBV4-3 and J usage is TRBJ2-1; 9 bases agree with TRBD2. The CDR3 consists of 16 residues. After removal of 5 bases from V and 4 bases from J, the junction contained 9 bases not matched to a gene. Per the germline V gene, CDR1 is LGHNA and CDR2 is YSLEER. DNA of the CDR3: TGCGCCAGCAGCGCGACTAGCGGCCGTACTTACAATGAGCAGTTCTTC. Its translation is CASSATSGRTYNEQFF.

This clonotype has only a few counts. This chain connects TRBV19 to TRBJ2-7; D unclear. Trimming removed 8 bases from V and 2 bases from J, with 10 bases in between. Germline lookup yields CDR1 LNHDA and CDR2 SQIVND (reference sequence). The CDR3 runs to 12 residues. CDR3 bases: TGTGCCAGTGGACGGACCCCCTACGAGCAGTACTTC. This encodes CASGRTPYEQYF. Variable domain in full (rest from reference TRBV19 and TRBJ2-7): DGGITQSPKYLFRKEGQNVTLSCEQNLNHDAMYWYRQDPGQGLRLIYYSQIVNDFQKGDIAEGYSVSREKKESFPLTVTSAQKNPTAFYLCASGRTPYEQYFGPGTRLTVT.

This clonotype was detected a few times. The J gene is TRBJ2-7, the V gene TRBV28; D gene unclear. The CDR3 has 12 amino acids. V was cut by 7 bases and J by 2 bases, with 9 bases left in between. Germline assignment: CDR1 MDHEN and CDR2 SYDVKM. The CDR3 is CASTLDTYEQYF. The CDR3 DNA follows: TGTGCCAGCACTCTCGATACCTACGAGCAGTACTTC.

V is TRBV20-1 and J is TRBJ2-7; the D is unclear. Deletions cut 6 bases from V and 0 bases from J, with 18 bases between. CDR1 and CDR2 from the germline V gene are DFQATT and SNEGSKA (reference sequence). The CDR3 length is 15 residues. Here the CDR3 DNA reads TGCAGTGCCACCCACGTGTCGGCAGGCTCCTACGAGCAGTACTTC. Encoded protein: CSATHVSAGSYEQYF.

This clonotype was seen at least ten times. This chain connects TRBV5-1 to TRBJ1-4; no firm D call. This CDR3 comprises 16 residues. The germline CDR1 and CDR2 sequences are SGHRS and YFSETQ. The V end was cut by 2 bases, the J end by 4 bases, with 15 bases between. As DNA, the CDR3 is TGCGCCAGCAGCTTTTACCAGGCGCGGGATAATGAAAAACTGTTTTTT. It is translated as CASSFYQARDNEKLFF.

V is TRBV13 and J is TRBJ2-7, with TRBD1 as a possible D gene (5 bases). V gave up 2 bases and J gave up 5 bases, with 16 bases separating them. The CDR3 has 15 residues. Looked up from germline, CDR1 is PRHDT and CDR2 is FYEKMQ (reference sequence). CDR3 residues: CASSLTWQGSNEQYF. CDR3 in DNA: TGTGCCAGCAGCTTAACGTGGCAGGGTTCAAACGAGCAGTACTTC.

This clonotype was recorded at least ten times. This chain uses TRBV20-1 with TRBJ2-7, with D possibly TRBD2 on 5 matching bases. Germline V gene sequence: CDR1 DFQATT, CDR2 SNEGSKA (reference sequence). This CDR3 spans 15 amino acids. With 0 bases removed from V and 0 bases from J, the gap between germline ends came to 12 bases. CDR3: CSARDPSSYSYEQYF. The DNA of the CDR3 is TGCAGTGCTAGAGATCCGTCTAGCTACTCCTACGAGCAGTACTTC.

The chain is built from TRBV4-1 and TRBJ1-1; D is possibly TRBD1 (6 bases). Trimming pared 7 bases from V and 5 bases from J, leaving 20 bases between. CDR1 is MGHRA, CDR2 YSYEKL, per germline. The CDR3 runs 15 residues. This CDR3 reads CASTPQDGRGTEAFF. CDR3 DNA: TGCGCCAGCACCCCACAAGATGGCAGGGGTACTGAAGCTTTCTTT.

This clonotype was picked up a small number of times. Its ends do not fully match the called genes, so a read error is possible. The rearrangement joins TRBV5-1 to TRBJ1-1; 9 bases map to TRBD1. This CDR3 region has 14 residues. The V gene's germline CDR1 is SGHRS and CDR2 YFSETQ. CDR3 amino acids: CASSLKSTGGGFIF. CDR3 nucleotide sequence: TGCGCCAGCAGCTTGAAATCCACAGGGGGCGGATTTATCTTT.

On this clonotype: This may come from a read error, since a much larger clone is one base off. This sequence joins TRBV12-5 and TRBJ2-2; D unresolved. This CDR3 is 12 amino acids long. Looked up from germline, CDR1 is LGHNT and CDR2 is FRNRAP. The CDR3 DNA follows: TGTGCTAGTAGTGGAAGCACCGAGGAGCTGTTTTTT. Protein sequence: CASSGSTEELFF. The whole variable domain, remainder taken from reference TRBV12-5 and TRBJ2-2, is DARVTQTPRHKVTEMGQEVTMRCQPILGHNTVFWYRQTMMQGLELLAYFRNRAPLDDSGMPKDRFSAEMPDATLATLKIQPSEPRDSAVYFCASSGSTEELFFGEGSRLTVL.

The chain is built from TRBV12-3 or TRBV12-4 and TRBJ2-2; no firm D call. Trimming left V 5 bases short and J 6 bases short, with 10 bases between. There are 13 residues in the CDR3. The CDR3 protein is CASSTLVAGELFF. CDR3 nucleotides: TGTGCCAGCAGTACTTTAGTAGCCGGGGAGCTGTTTTTT.

The CDR3 region is CSAITPGRAYEQYF. In nucleotides, the CDR3 is TGCAGTGCTATAACCCCCGGCAGGGCGTACGAGCAGTACTTC. This chain connects TRBV20-1 to TRBJ2-7; perhaps TRBD1 as D (5 bases). The CDR3 is made up of 14 amino acids. Germline V gives CDR1 DFQATT, CDR2 SNEGSKA (reference sequence). V lost 4 bases to trimming and J lost 4 bases, with 17 bases between them.

This clonotype appeared a few times. The chain employs TRBV12-3 or TRBV12-4 and TRBJ1-6; perhaps TRBD1 as D (5 bases). The CDR3 covers 15 residues. V shed 6 bases and J shed 6 bases, with 15 bases lying between them. The DNA of the CDR3 is TGTGCCAGCAGACCGGGGACTTGGACTAATTCACCCCTCCACTTT. It translates to CASRPGTWTNSPLHF.

This rearrangement joins TRBV5-1 to TRBJ2-3, with 9 bases lining up with TRBD2. The CDR3 spans 16 residues. V lost 3 bases, J lost 2 bases, and 7 bases stayed unmatched. Per the germline V gene, CDR1 is SGHRS and CDR2 is YFSETQ. In DNA, the CDR3 is TGCGCCAGCAGCTCAATCCTAGCGGGACCCACAGATACGCAGTATTTT. As protein: CASSSILAGPTDTQYF.

This clonotype has a handful of counts. The chain combines TRBV6-5 with TRBJ1-1; 8 bases align to TRBD1. The CDR3 consists of 15 residues. J gave up 5 bases and V 2 bases, and 7 bases lay outside the gene matches. Germline lookup yields CDR1 MNHEY and CDR2 SVGAGI. The CDR3 coding sequence is TGTGCCAGCAGTTACAGGACAGGGCTTTGGACTGAAGCTTTCTTT. Amino acids: CASSYRTGLWTEAFF.

This clonotype appeared a few times. The chain carries TRBV20-1 and TRBJ1-6; D possibly corresponds to TRBD1 (5 bases). The CDR3 has 17 residues. With 0 bases removed from V and 1 base from J, the gap between germline ends came to 13 bases. CDR1 DFQATT and CDR2 SNEGSKA come from the germline V gene (reference sequence). CDR3 sequence reads: CSARDAGVASYNSPLHF. The CDR3 bases are TGCAGTGCTAGAGATGCGGGGGTGGCGTCCTATAATTCACCCCTCCACTTT.